The present T cell receptor (beta chain) was sequenced within a study of T cell responses to AZD1222 COVID-19 vaccine. Libraries were prepared by immunoSEQ multiplex PCR; TCRdb keeps only in-frame clonotypes and omits some of them. Among some 130,000 clones, less than 90% were seen once, and the ten largest hold roughly 2.4%. For this clone: Its specificity is unknown. The same CDR3 also results from other DNA sequences found in this sample.

Deletions cut 4 bases from V and 1 base from J, with 11 bases between. Germline loops: CDR1 SGHRS, CDR2 YFSETQ. There are 14 residues in the CDR3. Study conclusions and caveats: Females made up more of the donors, who were largely white British, and clonal diversity may have come out too low.

Sequenced material: peripheral blood, taken on day 0 of AZD1222 vaccination. This sequence was found in an adult in good health. V is TRBV5-1 and J is TRBJ1-1, with a weak D call TRBD1 (5 bases). This CDR3 reads CASSPGTANTEAFF. The CDR3 nucleotides are TGCGCCAGCAGCCCCGGGACCGCGAACACTGAAGCTTTCTTT.